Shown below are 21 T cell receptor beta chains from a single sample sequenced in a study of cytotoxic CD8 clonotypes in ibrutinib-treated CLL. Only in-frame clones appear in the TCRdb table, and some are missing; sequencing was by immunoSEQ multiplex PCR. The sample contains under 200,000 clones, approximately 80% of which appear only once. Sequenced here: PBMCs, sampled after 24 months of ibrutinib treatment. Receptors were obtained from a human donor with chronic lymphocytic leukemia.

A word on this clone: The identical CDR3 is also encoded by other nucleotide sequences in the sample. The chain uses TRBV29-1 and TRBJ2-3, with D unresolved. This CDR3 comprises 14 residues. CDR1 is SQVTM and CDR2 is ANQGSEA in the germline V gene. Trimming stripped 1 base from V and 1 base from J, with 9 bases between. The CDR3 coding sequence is TGCAGCGTTGAAGTTAACACCCGCACAGATACGCAGTATTTT. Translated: CSVEVNTRTDTQYF.

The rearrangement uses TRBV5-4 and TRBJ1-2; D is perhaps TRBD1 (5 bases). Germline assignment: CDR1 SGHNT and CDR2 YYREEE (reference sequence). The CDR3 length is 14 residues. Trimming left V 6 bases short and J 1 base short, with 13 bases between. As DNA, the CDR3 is TGTGCCAGCACCGGGGGGGGAGATAACTATGGCTACACCTTC. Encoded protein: CASTGGGDNYGYTF.

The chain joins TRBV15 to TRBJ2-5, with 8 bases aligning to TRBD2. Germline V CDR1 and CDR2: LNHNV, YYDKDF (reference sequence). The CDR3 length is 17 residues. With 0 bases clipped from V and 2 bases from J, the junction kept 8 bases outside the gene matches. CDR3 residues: CATSRDTGGGKQETQYF. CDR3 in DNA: TGTGCCACCAGCAGAGATACGGGCGGGGGGAAACAAGAGACCCAGTACTTC.

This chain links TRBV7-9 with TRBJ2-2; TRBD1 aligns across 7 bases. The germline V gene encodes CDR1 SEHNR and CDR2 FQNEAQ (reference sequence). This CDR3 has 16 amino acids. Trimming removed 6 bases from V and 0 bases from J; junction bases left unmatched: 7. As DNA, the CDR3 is TGTGCCAGCAGGCAAAGACAGGGTGCGAACACCGGGGAGCTGTTTTTT. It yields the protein CASRQRQGANTGELFF. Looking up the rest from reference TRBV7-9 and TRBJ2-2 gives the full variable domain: DTGVSQNPRHKITKRGQNVTFRCDPISEHNRLYWYRQTLGQGPEFLTYFQNEAQLEKSRLLSDRFSAERPKGSFSTLEIQRTEQGDSAMYLCASRQRQGANTGELFFGEGSRLTVL.

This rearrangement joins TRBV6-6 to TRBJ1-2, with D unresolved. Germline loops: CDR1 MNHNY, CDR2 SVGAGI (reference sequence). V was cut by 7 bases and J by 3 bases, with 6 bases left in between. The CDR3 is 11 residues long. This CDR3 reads CASMRDYGYTF. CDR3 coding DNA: TGTGCCAGCATGCGGGACTATGGCTACACCTTC.

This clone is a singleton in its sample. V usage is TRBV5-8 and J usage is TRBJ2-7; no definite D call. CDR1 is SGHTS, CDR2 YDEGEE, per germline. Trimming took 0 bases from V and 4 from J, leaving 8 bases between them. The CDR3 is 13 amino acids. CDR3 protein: CASSLDQEYEQYF. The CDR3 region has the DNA TGTGCCAGCAGCTTGGATCAGGAATACGAGCAGTACTTC.

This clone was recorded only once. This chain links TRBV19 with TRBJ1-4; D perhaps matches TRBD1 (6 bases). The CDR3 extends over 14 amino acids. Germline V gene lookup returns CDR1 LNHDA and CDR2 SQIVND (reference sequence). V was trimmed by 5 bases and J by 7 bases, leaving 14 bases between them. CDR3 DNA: TGTGCCAGTAGTTGGGGACAAGGCCTTGAAAAACTGTTTTTT. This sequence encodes CASSWGQGLEKLFF. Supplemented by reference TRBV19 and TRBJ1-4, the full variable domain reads DGGITQSPKYLFRKEGQNVTLSCEQNLNHDAMYWYRQDPGQGLRLIYYSQIVNDFQKGDIAEGYSVSREKKESFPLTVTSAQKNPTAFYLCASSWGQGLEKLFFGSGTQLSVL.

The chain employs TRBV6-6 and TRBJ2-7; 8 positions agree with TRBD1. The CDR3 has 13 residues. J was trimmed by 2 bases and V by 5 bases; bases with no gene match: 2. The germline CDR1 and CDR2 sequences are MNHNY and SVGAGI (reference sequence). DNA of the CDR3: TGTGCCAGCAGTGTGGGACAGGCCTACGAGCAGTACTTC. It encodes CASSVGQAYEQYF.

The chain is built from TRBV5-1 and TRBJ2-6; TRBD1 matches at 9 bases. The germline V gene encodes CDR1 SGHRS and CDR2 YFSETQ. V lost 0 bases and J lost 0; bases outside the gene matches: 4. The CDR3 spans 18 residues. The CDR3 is CASSLGGQGLSGANVLTF. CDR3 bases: TGCGCCAGCAGCTTGGGGGGACAGGGCCTCTCTGGGGCCAACGTCCTGACTTTC.

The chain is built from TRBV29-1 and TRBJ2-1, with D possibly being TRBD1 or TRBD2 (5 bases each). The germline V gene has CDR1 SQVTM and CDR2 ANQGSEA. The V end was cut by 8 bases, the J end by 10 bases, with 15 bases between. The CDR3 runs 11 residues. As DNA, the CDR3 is TGCAGCTGCCAATGGGGGAACGAGCAGTTCTTC. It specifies CSCQWGNEQFF.

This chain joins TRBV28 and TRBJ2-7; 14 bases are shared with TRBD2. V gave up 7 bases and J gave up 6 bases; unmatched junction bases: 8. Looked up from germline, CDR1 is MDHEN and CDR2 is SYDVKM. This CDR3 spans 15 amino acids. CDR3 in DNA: TGTGCCAGCAAAGGACTAGCGGGAGGTGAGGTCGAGCAGTACTTC. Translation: CASKGLAGGEVEQYF.

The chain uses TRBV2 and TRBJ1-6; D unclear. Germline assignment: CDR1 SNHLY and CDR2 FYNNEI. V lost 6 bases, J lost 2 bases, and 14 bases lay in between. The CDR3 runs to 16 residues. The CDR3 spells CASSAPLQAYNSPLHF. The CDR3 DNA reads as TGTGCCAGCAGCGCGCCCTTGCAGGCCTATAATTCACCCCTCCACTTT. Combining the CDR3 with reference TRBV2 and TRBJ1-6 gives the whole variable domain EPEVTQTPSHQVTQMGQEVILRCVPISNHLYFYWYRQILGQKVEFLVSFYNNEISEKSEIFDDQFSVERPDGSNFTLKIRSTKLEDSAMYFCASSAPLQAYNSPLHFGNGTRLTVT.

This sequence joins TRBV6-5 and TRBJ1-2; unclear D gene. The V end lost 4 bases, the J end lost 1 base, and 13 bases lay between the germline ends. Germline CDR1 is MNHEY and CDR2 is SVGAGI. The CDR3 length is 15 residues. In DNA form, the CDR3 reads TGTGCCAGCAGTTGGGGAGACGGCTTTAACTATGGCTACACCTTC. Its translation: CASSWGDGFNYGYTF.

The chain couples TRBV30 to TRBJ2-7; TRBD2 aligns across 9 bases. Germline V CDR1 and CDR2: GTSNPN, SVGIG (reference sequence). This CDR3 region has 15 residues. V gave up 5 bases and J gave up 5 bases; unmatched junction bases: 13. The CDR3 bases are TGTGCCTGGGCGGCTGGCGGGAGGGGAGGGGACGAGCAGTACTTC. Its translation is CAWAAGGRGGDEQYF.

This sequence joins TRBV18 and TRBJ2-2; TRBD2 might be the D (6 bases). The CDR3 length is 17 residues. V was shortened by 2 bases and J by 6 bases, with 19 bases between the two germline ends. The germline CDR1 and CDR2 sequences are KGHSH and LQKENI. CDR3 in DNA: TGTGCCAGCTCACCATCGTATTCCGGGAGTATGTCCGGGGAGCTGTTTTTT. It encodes CASSPSYSGSMSGELFF.

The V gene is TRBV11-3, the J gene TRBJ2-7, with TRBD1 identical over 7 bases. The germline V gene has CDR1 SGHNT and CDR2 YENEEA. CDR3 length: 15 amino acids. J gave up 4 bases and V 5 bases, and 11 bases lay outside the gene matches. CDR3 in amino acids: CASSQGTGTDYEQYF. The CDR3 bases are TGTGCCAGCAGCCAAGGAACCGGGACAGATTACGAGCAGTACTTC.

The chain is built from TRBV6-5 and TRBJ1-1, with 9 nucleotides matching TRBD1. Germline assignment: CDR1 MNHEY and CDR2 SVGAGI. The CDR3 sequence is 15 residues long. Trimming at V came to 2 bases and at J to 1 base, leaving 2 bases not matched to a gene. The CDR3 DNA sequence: TGTGCCAGCAGTTACGACAGGGGGAGGAACACTGAAGCTTTCTTT. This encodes CASSYDRGRNTEAFF.

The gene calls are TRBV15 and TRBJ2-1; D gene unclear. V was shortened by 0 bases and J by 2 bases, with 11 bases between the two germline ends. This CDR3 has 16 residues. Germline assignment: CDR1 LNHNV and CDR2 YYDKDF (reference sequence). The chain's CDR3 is CATSRDGGIPYNEQFF. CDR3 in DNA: TGTGCCACCAGCAGAGATGGTGGAATCCCCTACAATGAGCAGTTCTTC.

The CDR3 region is CASSQERGLANEKLFF. CDR3 DNA: TGCGCCAGCAGCCAAGAAAGGGGGTTAGCTAATGAAAAACTGTTTTTT. J is TRBJ1-4 and V is TRBV4-1, with TRBD1 as a possible D gene (6 bases). The V and J ends lost 0 bases and 3 bases respectively, with 11 bases between them. Per germline, CDR1 MGHRA and CDR2 YSYEKL. The CDR3 covers 16 residues.

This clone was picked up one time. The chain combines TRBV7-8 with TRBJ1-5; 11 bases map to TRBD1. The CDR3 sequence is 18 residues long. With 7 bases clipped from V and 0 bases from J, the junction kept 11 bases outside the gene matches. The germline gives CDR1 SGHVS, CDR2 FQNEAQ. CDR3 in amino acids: CASTKRAGQGDSNQPQHF. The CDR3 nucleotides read TGTGCCAGCACCAAAAGGGCGGGACAGGGGGATAGCAATCAGCCCCAGCATTTT.

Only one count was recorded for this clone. The CDR3 region is CASSAGTAYGYTF. The CDR3 DNA reads as TGTGCCAGCAGCGCCGGGACAGCTTATGGCTACACCTTC. V gene TRBV7-9 combines with J gene TRBJ1-2; 7 bases are a match to TRBD1. J was trimmed by 5 bases and V by 5 bases; bases with no gene match: 5. This CDR3 comprises 13 residues. Germline V gene data show CDR1 as SEHNR and CDR2 as FQNEAQ (reference sequence).